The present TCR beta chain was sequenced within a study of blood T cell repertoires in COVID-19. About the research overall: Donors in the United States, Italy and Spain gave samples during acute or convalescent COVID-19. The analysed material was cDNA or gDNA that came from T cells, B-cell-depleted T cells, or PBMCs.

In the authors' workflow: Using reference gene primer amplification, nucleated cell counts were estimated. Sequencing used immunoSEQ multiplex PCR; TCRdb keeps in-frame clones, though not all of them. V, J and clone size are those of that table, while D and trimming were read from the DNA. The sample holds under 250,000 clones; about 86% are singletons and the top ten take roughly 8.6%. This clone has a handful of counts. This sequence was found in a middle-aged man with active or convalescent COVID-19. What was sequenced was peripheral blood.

The chain's CDR3 is CASSPGQNTEAFF. The CDR3, as DNA: TGCGCCAGCAGTCCAGGGCAGAACACTGAAGCTTTCTTT. J is TRBJ1-1 and V is TRBV10-2; D possibly corresponds to TRBD1 (5 bases). The CDR3 is 13 residues long. Per germline, CDR1 WSHSY and CDR2 SAAADI. Trimming took 5 bases from V and 1 from J, leaving 8 bases between them.